The source of this T cell receptor (beta chain) is a study of T cells after yellow fever vaccination. Study-level findings and limits: Reappearance after the booster was seen for most primary-vaccination clones, at 95% to 97% CD4 and 70% to 90% CD8. In FACS-sorted repertoires, abundant clonotypes from the bulk population could appear as contaminants. Peak timing came faster in the weaker secondary response, day 5 versus 15.

CDR3 size: 16 residues. About this clonotype itself: Its specificity is unknown. One end of the junction varies from germline; a read error may be responsible.

They built TCR cDNA with 5'RACE template switching, a step that put in a universal primer site and UMIs. Each CDR3 protein is one row after TCRdb ran MiXCR on the 5' RACE reads. The sample carries around 68,000 distinct CDR3 sequences, roughly 7% recorded once. The clonotype originates from a man younger than 30 who received the YFV17D yellow fever vaccine. This rearrangement joins TRBV5-3 to TRBJ2-2; a weak D match, TRBD1 (6 bases). TRBV5-3 is known as an ORF, though its function is uncertain. The specimen was CD8+ T cells sorted from PBMCs, collected about 10 days after the first yellow fever vaccination. CDR3 sequence reads: CASSLLGAGNTGELFF. CDR3 nucleotides: TGTGCCAGCAGCTTGTTGGGGGCGGGGAACACCGGGGAGCTGTTTTTT.